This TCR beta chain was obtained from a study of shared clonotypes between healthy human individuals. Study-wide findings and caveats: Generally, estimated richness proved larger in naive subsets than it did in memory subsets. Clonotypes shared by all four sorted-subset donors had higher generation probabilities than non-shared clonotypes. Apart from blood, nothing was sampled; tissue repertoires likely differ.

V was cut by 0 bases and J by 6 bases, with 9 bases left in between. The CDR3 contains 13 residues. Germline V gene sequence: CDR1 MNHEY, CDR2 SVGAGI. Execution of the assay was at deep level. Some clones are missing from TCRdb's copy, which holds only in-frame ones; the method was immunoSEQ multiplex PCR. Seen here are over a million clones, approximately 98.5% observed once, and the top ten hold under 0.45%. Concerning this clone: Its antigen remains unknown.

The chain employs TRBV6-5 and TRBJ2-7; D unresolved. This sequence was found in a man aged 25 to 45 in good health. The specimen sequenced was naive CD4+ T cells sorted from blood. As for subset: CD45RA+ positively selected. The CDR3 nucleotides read TGTGCCAGCAGTTACTCCTTCCCCCGCGAGCAGTACTTC. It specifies CASSYSFPREQYF.